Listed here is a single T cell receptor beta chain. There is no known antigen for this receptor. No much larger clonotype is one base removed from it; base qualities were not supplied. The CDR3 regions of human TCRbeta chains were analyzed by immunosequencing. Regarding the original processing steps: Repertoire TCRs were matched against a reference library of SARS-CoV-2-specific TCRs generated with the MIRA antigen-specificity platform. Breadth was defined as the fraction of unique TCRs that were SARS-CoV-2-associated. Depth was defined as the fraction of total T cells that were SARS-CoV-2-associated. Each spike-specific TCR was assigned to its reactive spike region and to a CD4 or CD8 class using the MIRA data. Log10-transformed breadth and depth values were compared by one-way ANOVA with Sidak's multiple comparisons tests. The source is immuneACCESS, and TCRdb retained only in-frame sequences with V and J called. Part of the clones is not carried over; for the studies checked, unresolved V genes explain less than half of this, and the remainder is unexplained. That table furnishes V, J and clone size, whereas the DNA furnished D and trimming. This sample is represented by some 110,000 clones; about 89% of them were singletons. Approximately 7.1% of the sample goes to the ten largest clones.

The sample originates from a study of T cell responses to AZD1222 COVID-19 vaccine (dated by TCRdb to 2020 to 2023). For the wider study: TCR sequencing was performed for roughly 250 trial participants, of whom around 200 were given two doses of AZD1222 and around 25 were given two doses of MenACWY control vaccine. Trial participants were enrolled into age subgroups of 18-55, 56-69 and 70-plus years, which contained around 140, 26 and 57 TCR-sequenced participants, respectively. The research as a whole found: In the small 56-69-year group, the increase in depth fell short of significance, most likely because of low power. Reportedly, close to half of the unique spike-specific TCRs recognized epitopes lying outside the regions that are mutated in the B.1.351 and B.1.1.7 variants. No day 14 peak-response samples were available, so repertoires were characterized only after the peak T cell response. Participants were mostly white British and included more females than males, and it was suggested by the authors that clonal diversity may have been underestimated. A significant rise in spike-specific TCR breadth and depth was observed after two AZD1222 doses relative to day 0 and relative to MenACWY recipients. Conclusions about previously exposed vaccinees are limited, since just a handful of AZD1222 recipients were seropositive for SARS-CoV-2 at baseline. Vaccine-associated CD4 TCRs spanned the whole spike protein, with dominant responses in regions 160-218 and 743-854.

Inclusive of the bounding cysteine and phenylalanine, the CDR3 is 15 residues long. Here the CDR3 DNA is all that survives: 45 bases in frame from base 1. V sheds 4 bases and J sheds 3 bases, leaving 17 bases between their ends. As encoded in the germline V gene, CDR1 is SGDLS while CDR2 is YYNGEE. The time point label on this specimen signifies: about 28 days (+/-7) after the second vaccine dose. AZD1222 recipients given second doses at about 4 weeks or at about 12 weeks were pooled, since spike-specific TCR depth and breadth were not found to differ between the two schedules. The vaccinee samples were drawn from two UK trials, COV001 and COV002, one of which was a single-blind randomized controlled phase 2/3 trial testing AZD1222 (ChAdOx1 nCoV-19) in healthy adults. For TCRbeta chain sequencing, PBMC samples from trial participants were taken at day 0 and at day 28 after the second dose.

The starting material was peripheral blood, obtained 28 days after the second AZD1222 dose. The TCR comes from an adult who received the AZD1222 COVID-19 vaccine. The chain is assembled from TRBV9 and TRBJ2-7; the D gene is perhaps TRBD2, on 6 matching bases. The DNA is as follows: TGTGCCAGCAGCCTCACTCCGGGGGTCGGCTACGAGCAGTACTTC. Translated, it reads CASSLTPGVGYEQYF.